The following is a T cell receptor beta chain sequence with its context. The assay was immunoSEQ multiplex PCR, and TCRdb's table has in-frame clones only and misses some. This sample yields over 120,000 clones, of which about 90% are seen a single time; 5.5% to 7% belongs to the top ten. This record comes from a study of cytomegalovirus exposure and HLA in healthy donors. V lost 5 bases and J 4 bases, leaving 12 bases between the germline ends. CDR1 SGHNT and CDR2 YYREEE come from the germline V gene (reference sequence). The CDR3 runs to 13 residues. The sample consisted of PBMCs. This chain joins TRBV5-4 and TRBJ1-1; D perhaps matches TRBD1 (5 bases). This sequence originates from a woman aged 25 to 39 in good health and CMV-seropositive. CDR3 coding DNA: TGTGCCAGCAGGGGGGGGTTTGGCACTGAAGCTTTCTTT. Protein product: CASRGGFGTEAFF. Based on the CDR3 plus reference TRBV5-4 and TRBJ1-1, the full variable domain is ETGVTQSPTHLIKTRGQQVTLRCSSQSGHNTVSWYQQALGQGPQFIFQYYREEENGRGNFPPRFSGLQFPNYSSELNVNALELDDSALYLCASRGGFGTEAFFGQGTRLTVV.